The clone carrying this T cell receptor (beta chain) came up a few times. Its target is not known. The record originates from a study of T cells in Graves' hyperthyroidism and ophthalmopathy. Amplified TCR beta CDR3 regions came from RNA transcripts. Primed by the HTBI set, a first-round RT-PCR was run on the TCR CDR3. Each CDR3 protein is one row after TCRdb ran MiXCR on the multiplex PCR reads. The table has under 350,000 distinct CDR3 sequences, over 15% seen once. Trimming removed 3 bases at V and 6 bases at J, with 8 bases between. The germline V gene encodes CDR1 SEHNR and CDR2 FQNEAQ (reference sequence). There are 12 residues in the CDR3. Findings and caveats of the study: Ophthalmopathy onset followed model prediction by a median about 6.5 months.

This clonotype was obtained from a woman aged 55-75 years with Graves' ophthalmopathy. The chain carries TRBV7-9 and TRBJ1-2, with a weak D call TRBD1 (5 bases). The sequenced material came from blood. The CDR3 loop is CASSFQGNGYTF. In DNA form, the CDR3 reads TGTGCCAGCAGCTTTCAGGGAAATGGCTACACCTTC.